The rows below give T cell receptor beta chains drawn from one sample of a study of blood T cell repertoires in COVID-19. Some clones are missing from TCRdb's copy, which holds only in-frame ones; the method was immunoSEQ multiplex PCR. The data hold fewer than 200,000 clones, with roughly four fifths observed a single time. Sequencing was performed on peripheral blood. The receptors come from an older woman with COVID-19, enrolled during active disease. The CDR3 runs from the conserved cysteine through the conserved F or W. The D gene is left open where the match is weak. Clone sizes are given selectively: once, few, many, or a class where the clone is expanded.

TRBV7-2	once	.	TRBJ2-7	CASSLGQGSSYEQYF	TGTGCCAGCAGCTTGGGGCAGGGGAGCTCCTACGAGCAGTACTTC
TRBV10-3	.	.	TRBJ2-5	CAISARLGETQYF	TGTGCCATCAGTGCCAGACTAGGGGAGACCCAGTACTTC
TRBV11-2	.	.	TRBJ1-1	CASSLSRGGNTEAFF	TGTGCCAGCAGCTTATCTAGGGGGGGGAACACTGAAGCTTTCTTT
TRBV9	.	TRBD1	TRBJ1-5	CASSAGTGESNQPQHF	TGTGCCAGCAGCGCCGGGACAGGGGAAAGCAATCAGCCCCAGCATTTT
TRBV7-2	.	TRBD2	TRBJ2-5	CASSTGGTETQYF	TGTGCCAGCAGCACCGGGGGGACGGAGACCCAGTACTTC
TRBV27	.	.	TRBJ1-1	CASSLGRNTEAFF	TGTGCCAGCAGTTTGGGCCGGAACACTGAAGCTTTCTTT
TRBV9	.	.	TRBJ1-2	CASSSLYGYTF	TGTGCCAGCTCTTCCCTCTATGGCTACACCTTC
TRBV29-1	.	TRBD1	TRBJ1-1	CSAGGHTGQGNTEAFF	TGCAGCGCAGGGGGTCATACTGGACAGGGAAACACTGAAGCTTTCTTT
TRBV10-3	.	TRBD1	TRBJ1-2	CAISDYRPGTANGYTF	TGTGCCATCAGTGACTATCGTCCCGGGACAGCTAATGGCTACACCTTC
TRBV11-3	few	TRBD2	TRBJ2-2	CASILWTSGRVGELFF	TGTGCCAGCATCCTCTGGACTAGCGGGAGAGTCGGGGAGCTGTTTTTT
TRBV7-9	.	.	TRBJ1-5	CASSPGQPNQPQHF	TGTGCCAGCAGCCCTGGACAGCCCAATCAGCCCCAGCATTTT
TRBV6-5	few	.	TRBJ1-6	CASSYSQGALHF	TGTGCCAGCAGTTACAGCCAAGGGGCCCTCCACTTT
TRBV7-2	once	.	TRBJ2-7	CASSLRGSALSYEQYF	TGTGCCAGCAGCTTAAGGGGGTCCGCCCTCTCCTACGAGCAGTACTTC
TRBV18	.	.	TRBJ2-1	CASSPRPPSRSGNEQFF	TGTGCCAGCTCACCTCGCCCCCCGAGTCGCTCCGGGAATGAGCAGTTCTTC
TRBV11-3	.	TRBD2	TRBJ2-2	CASSLSGRAGELFF	TGTGCCAGCAGCTTAAGCGGGAGGGCCGGGGAGCTGTTTTTT
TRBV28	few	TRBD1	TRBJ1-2	CASSLGQYYGYTF	TGTGCCAGCAGTTTGGGACAGTACTATGGCTACACCTTC
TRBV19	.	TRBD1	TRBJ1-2	CASSQSLTGVGYTF	TGTGCCAGTAGCCAGTCCCTCACAGGGGTTGGCTACACCTTC
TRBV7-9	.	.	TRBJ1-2	CASSLVYREDGYTF	TGTGCCAGCAGCTTAGTTTACAGGGAAGATGGCTACACCTTC
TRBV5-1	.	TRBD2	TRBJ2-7	CASSLIASGRLSSYEQYF	TGCGCCAGCAGCTTGATAGCGTCCGGGAGGCTGAGCTCCTACGAGCAGTACTTC
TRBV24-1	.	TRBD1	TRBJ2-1	CATSEWTGGRNEQFF	TGTGCCACCAGTGAATGGACAGGGGGACGAAATGAGCAGTTCTTC
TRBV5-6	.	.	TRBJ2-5	CASSSVGGPYQETQYF	TGTGCCAGCAGCTCGGTGGGAGGACCGTACCAAGAGACCCAGTACTTC
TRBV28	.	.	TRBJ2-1	CASSLAGAVEQFF	TGTGCCAGCAGTTTGGCGGGTGCGGTTGAGCAGTTCTTC